Listed below are T cell receptor beta chains from one sample, sequenced in a study of CD4 and CD8 cells across lung adenocarcinoma regions. One entry per CDR3 protein results from TCRdb running MiXCR on the PCR reads. The data contain around 25,000 distinct CDR3 sequences, almost 50% of them singletons. The source material was CD8+ T cells from the center of a lung tumor. These TCRs come from a male donor with lung adenocarcinoma. The CD4 and CD8 labels of this study may be unreliable. The CDR3 runs from the conserved cysteine through the conserved F or W. The D gene is left open where the match is weak. Clone size is shown for a subset of rows, as once, few, many or a class of expanded clone.

V gene: TRBV11-2
D gene: .
clone size: .
J gene: TRBJ2-3
CDR3 DNA: TGTGCCAGCAGCCCCTACACAGATACGCAGTATTTT
CDR3 protein: CASSPYTDTQYF

V gene: TRBV10-1
D gene: .
clone size: many
J gene: TRBJ2-3
CDR3 DNA: TGCGCCAGCAGTGAGTCCGCGGGTGGCACAGATACGCAGTATTTT
CDR3 protein: CASSESAGGTDTQYF

V gene: TRBV3-1
D gene: TRBD2
clone size: .
J gene: TRBJ2-1
CDR3 DNA: TGTGCCAGCAGCCAAGGGACTAGCGGGCCCTCCTACAATGAGCAGTTCTTC
CDR3 protein: CASSQGTSGPSYNEQFF

V gene: TRBV2
D gene: TRBD2
clone size: .
J gene: TRBJ2-5
CDR3 DNA: TGTGCCAGCAGTGCGAGCGGGATGGGGCAAGAGACCCAGTACTTC
CDR3 protein: CASSASGMGQETQYF

V gene: TRBV11-2
D gene: TRBD2
clone size: few
J gene: TRBJ2-7
CDR3 DNA: TGTGCCAGCAGCTTGAGTAGCGGGAGGACCTACGAGCAGTACTTC
CDR3 protein: CASSLSSGRTYEQYF

V gene: TRBV10-2
D gene: TRBD2
clone size: many
J gene: TRBJ2-1
CDR3 DNA: TGCGCCAGCAGGGCGGGAGGGCCGAAGAATGAGCAGTTCTTC
CDR3 protein: CASRAGGPKNEQFF

V gene: TRBV27
D gene: .
clone size: few
J gene: TRBJ2-5
CDR3 DNA: TGTGCCAGCAGTCGGGTGGGGCAGACCCAGTACTTC
CDR3 protein: CASSRVGQTQYF

V gene: TRBV10-2
D gene: .
clone size: once
J gene: TRBJ2-7
CDR3 DNA: TGCGCCAGCAGTGAGAGACGTGACCAAGATACGCAGTACTTC
CDR3 protein: CASSERRDQDTQYF

V gene: TRBV10-3
D gene: .
clone size: medium-sized
J gene: TRBJ2-1
CDR3 DNA: TGTGCCATCAGTGAGTCCAGGGTAACCTTCGAGCAGTTCTTC
CDR3 protein: CAISESRVTFEQFF

V gene: TRBV7-2
D gene: TRBD1
clone size: .
J gene: TRBJ2-1
CDR3 DNA: TGTGCCAGCAGCTTAACAGGGGCCAAAAACATTCAGTTCTTC
CDR3 protein: CASSLTGAKNIQFF

V gene: TRBV11-2
D gene: TRBD2
clone size: .
J gene: TRBJ2-5
CDR3 DNA: TGTGCCAGCAGCCCTCCGGGACAGCTAGCGGGGAGGGAGACCCAGTACTTC
CDR3 protein: CASSPPGQLAGRETQYF

V gene: TRBV6-1
D gene: .
clone size: few
J gene: TRBJ1-4
CDR3 DNA: TGTGCCAGCAGTGAAAATGGGATGAGGGAAAAACTGTTTTTT
CDR3 protein: CASSENGMREKLFF

V gene: TRBV6-1
D gene: TRBD1
clone size: few
J gene: TRBJ2-5
CDR3 DNA: TGTGCCAGCAGGCGCGGGACAGGGGGCAAAGAGACCCAGTACTTC
CDR3 protein: CASRRGTGGKETQYF

V gene: TRBV6-2/TRBV6-3
D gene: TRBD1
clone size: .
J gene: TRBJ2-4
CDR3 DNA: TGTGCCAGCAGTCCGATGGACAGGGGGCTAGCCAAAAACATTCAGTACTTC
CDR3 protein: CASSPMDRGLAKNIQYF